Below, 18 T cell receptor beta chains from the same sample are listed, as sequenced in a study of PD-1 blockade in mismatch repair-deficient tumors (dated by TCRdb to 2017 to 2019). To prepare the library, the immunoSEQ multiplex PCR assay was applied. The immuneACCESS repertoire file appears here via TCRdb, limited to in-frame rearrangements. These files lack a portion of the clones; in checked studies, under half of the deficit traces to unresolved V genes, and the cause of the others is not known. For this sample there are roughly 130,000 clones; 85% to 90% appear just once. Together, the top ten hold roughly 12% of the sample. Sample: peripheral blood, taken 70 to 73 weeks after starting pembrolizumab. Source of these receptors: an adult with mismatch repair-deficient cancer.

The V call is TRBV25-1, the J call TRBJ1-2, with no clear D. V shed 6 bases and J shed 8 bases, with 13 bases lying between them. The CDR3 runs 12 residues. The germline V gene has CDR1 MGHDK and CDR2 SYGVNS. The CDR3 sequence: CASSQEYWGYTF. The CDR3 DNA sequence: TGTGCCAGCAGCCAAGAATACTGGGGCTACACCTTC.

CDR3 DNA sequence: TGCGCCAGCAGCCACACCCTTGGGACTAATGAAAAACTGTTTTTT. Its translation: CASSHTLGTNEKLFF. The V call is TRBV4-3, the J call TRBJ1-4; D is undetermined. Germline loops: CDR1 LGHNA, CDR2 YSLEER. Trimming shortened V by 3 bases and J by 2 bases, and 10 bases separated the two germline ends. The CDR3 has 15 residues.

The chain has TRBV28 and TRBJ2-1; D not certain. Germline V gene sequence: CDR1 MDHEN, CDR2 SYDVKM. CDR3 length: 12 residues. Trimming took 7 bases from V and 4 from J, leaving 8 bases between them. The CDR3 loop is CASNSGYNEQFF. In DNA form, the CDR3 reads TGTGCCAGCAATTCCGGGTACAATGAGCAGTTCTTC. Supplemented by reference TRBV28 and TRBJ2-1, the full variable domain reads DVKVTQSSRYLVKRTGEKVFLECVQDMDHENMFWYRQDPGLGLRLIYFSYDVKMKEKGDIPEGYSVSREKKERFSLILESASTNQTSMYLCASNSGYNEQFFGPGTRLTVL.

The V gene is TRBV28, the J gene TRBJ1-4, with 8 bases lining up with TRBD1. CDR3 length: 14 residues. Per the germline V gene, CDR1 is MDHEN and CDR2 is SYDVKM. J was trimmed by 8 bases and V by 6 bases; bases with no gene match: 8. The CDR3 region is CASSRRQGYEKLFF. CDR3 sequence (DNA): TGTGCCAGCAGCCGCAGACAGGGGTACGAAAAACTGTTTTTT.

The chain uses TRBV6-1 and TRBJ2-7, with TRBD1 as a possible D gene (6 bases). The CDR3 has 12 amino acids. Trimming stripped 5 bases from V and 3 bases from J, with 8 bases between. Germline assignment: CDR1 MNHNS and CDR2 SASEGT. The CDR3 DNA reads as TGTGCCAGCAGTCAGGGGTACTACGAGCAGTACTTC. Its translation is CASSQGYYEQYF.

The CDR3 protein is CASTNDRTNTEAFF. DNA for the CDR3: TGCGCCAGCACCAATGACAGGACGAACACTGAAGCTTTCTTT. The chain carries TRBV10-2 and TRBJ1-1; maybe TRBD1 (6 bases). CDR3 length: 14 amino acids. Trimming stripped 7 bases from V and 1 base from J, with 13 bases between. Germline V lookup: CDR1 WSHSY, CDR2 SAAADI.

The chain uses TRBV13 and TRBJ2-7; the D gene is possibly TRBD1 (6 bases). The CDR3 loop spans 14 amino acids. V lost 5 bases and J 2 bases, leaving 13 bases between the germline ends. The germline V gene encodes CDR1 PRHDT and CDR2 FYEKMQ (reference sequence). The CDR3 DNA reads TGTGCCAGCAGCCCGCAGGGGTTACCCTACGAGCAGTACTTC. Encoded protein: CASSPQGLPYEQYF. Looking up the rest from reference TRBV13 and TRBJ2-7 gives the full variable domain: AAGVIQSPRHLIKEKRETATLKCYPIPRHDTVYWYQQGPGQDPQFLISFYEKMQSDKGSIPDRFSAQQFSDYHSELNMSSLELGDSALYFCASSPQGLPYEQYFGPGTRLTVT.

This clone was recorded only once. The chain is built from TRBV14 and TRBJ2-2; 10 bases are a match to TRBD2. The CDR3 consists of 18 residues. The V segment lost 2 bases and the J segment 3 bases; nucleotides outside the gene matches: 9. Germline V gene data show CDR1 as SGHDN and CDR2 as FVKESK. CDR3 residues: CASSQNLAGVGYTGELFF. The CDR3 nucleotides are TGTGCCAGCAGCCAAAATCTAGCGGGAGTAGGGTACACCGGGGAGCTGTTTTTT.

The rearrangement uses TRBV4-1 and TRBJ1-5, with D tentatively TRBD1 (5 bases). Germline V gene lookup returns CDR1 MGHRA and CDR2 YSYEKL. Deletions cut 1 base from V and 6 bases from J, with 10 bases between. The CDR3 is made up of 14 amino acids. The CDR3 coding sequence is TGCGCCAGCAGCCAAGTCAGGGCCCCTCAGCCCCAGCATTTT. It codes for CASSQVRAPQPQHF.

The CDR3 loop reads CASTNRQGKGAFF. CDR3 DNA sequence: TGTGCCAGCACCAATCGACAGGGGAAAGGAGCTTTCTTT. This sequence joins TRBV21-1 and TRBJ1-1; TRBD1 was called by the table and not checked on the DNA. TRBV21-1 is noted as a pseudogene. The CDR3 extends over 13 amino acids.

The chain recombines TRBV27 with TRBJ2-7, with TRBD1 identical over 8 bases. CDR1 is MNHEY and CDR2 is SMNVEV in the germline V gene (reference sequence). The CDR3 contains 17 residues. V lost 5 bases and J lost 2; bases outside the gene matches: 14. As DNA, the CDR3 is TGTGCCAGCAGTGCTGCCCCTTTGGACAGGGCACCCTACGAGCAGTACTTC. This sequence encodes CASSAAPLDRAPYEQYF.

The chain is built from TRBV19 and TRBJ1-1, with 9 bases that match TRBD1. This CDR3 is 14 amino acids long. Trimming cost V 5 bases and J 5 bases; bases outside gene matches: 6. Germline CDR1 reads LNHDA; CDR2 reads SQIVND (reference sequence). The CDR3 nucleotides are TGTGCCAGTAGTTCTGGGACAGGGCGGACTGAAGCTTTCTTT. Its translation: CASSSGTGRTEAFF.

This chain connects TRBV6-6 to TRBJ1-1; D is unclear. The V and J ends lost 2 bases and 0 bases respectively, with 10 bases between them. Germline V gives CDR1 MNHNY, CDR2 SVGAGI (reference sequence). There are 15 residues in the CDR3. CDR3 sequence (DNA): TGTGCCAGCAGTTACCCCGAAGGCTTGAACACTGAAGCTTTCTTT. Its protein product is CASSYPEGLNTEAFF.

This chain links TRBV6-6 with TRBJ2-1; D remains ambiguous. V was shortened by 2 bases and J by 1 base, with 3 bases between the two germline ends. This CDR3 region has 13 residues. In germline, CDR1 is MNHNY, CDR2 SVGAGI (reference sequence). The CDR3 protein is CASSYDSYNEQFF. CDR3 nucleotide sequence: TGTGCCAGCAGTTACGATTCCTACAATGAGCAGTTCTTC.

This clone was observed once. The gene calls are TRBV7-2 and TRBJ2-7; a possible D gene is TRBD1 (6 bases). The germline V gene encodes CDR1 SGHTA and CDR2 FQGNSA. V was cut by 2 bases and J by 4 bases, with 21 bases left in between. This CDR3 spans 17 amino acids. CDR3 region: CASSLRLFPTGDYEQYF. The CDR3 nucleotides read TGTGCCAGCAGCTTACGGCTCTTCCCGACAGGCGATTACGAGCAGTACTTC.

In this sample, this clone turned up a few times. This sequence joins TRBV4-3 and TRBJ2-7, with D unclear. V was pared by 0 bases and J by 2 bases, with 17 bases between. The CDR3 length is 17 residues. Germline assignment: CDR1 LGHNA and CDR2 YSLEER. CDR3 in DNA: TGCGCCAGCAGCCAAGAAAGGATTGGATCCTACGCCTACGAGCAGTACTTC. Translated, it gives CASSQERIGSYAYEQYF.

V usage is TRBV18 and J usage is TRBJ2-2, with a possible D match to TRBD2 (5 bases). The germline gives CDR1 KGHSH, CDR2 LQKENI. The V gene lost 3 bases and the J gene lost 0 bases, with 8 bases spanning the gap. This CDR3 region has 15 residues. CDR3: CASSPGRANTGELFF. The DNA for the CDR3 is TGTGCCAGCTCACCGGGGAGAGCGAACACCGGGGAGCTGTTTTTT.

The chain has TRBV4-1 and TRBJ1-2; the D gene is possibly TRBD1 (5 bases). V lost 0 bases and J lost 4, with 12 bases in between. Germline V CDR1 and CDR2: MGHRA, YSYEKL. CDR3 size: 15 residues. CDR3 nucleotides: TGCGCCAGCAGCCAAGACTGGGACTCCGGCTATGGCTACACCTTC. Translation gives CASSQDWDSGYGYTF.